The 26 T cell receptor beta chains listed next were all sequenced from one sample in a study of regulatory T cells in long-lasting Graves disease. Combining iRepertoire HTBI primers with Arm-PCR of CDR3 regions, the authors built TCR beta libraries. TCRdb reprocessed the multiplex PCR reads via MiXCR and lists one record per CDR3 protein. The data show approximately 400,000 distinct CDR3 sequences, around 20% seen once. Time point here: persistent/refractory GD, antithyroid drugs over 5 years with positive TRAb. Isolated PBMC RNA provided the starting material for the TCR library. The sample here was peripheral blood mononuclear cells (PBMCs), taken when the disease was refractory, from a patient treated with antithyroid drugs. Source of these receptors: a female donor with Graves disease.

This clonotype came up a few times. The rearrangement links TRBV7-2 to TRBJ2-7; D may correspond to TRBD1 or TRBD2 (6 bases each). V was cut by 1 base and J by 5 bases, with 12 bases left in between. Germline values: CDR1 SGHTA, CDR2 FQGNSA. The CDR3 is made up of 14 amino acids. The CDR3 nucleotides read TGTGCCAGCAGCTTAGGTGGGGGGCTGGACGAGCAGTACTTC. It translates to CASSLGGGLDEQYF.

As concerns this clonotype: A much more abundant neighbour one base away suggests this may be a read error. CDR3 bases: TGTGCCGGCAGGCGGACTAGCGGGAAATCCTACGAGCAGTACTTC. Translated: CAGRRTSGKSYEQYF. The chain uses TRBV12-3 or TRBV12-4 and TRBJ2-7, with 12 bases identical to TRBD2. The CDR3 contains 15 residues.

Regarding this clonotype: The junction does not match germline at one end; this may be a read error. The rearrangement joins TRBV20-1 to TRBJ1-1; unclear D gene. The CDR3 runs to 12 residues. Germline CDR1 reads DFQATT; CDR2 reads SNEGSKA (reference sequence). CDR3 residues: CSACRSNTEASF. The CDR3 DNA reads TGCAGTGCTTGTAGGTCGAACACTGAAGCTTCCTTT.

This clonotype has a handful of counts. In DNA, the CDR3 is TGTGCCAGCAGTTTGCTAGCGGGACCCCTGGGGCAGTACTTC. Translated, it gives CASSLLAGPLGQYF. The gene calls are TRBV28 and TRBJ2-7, with 9 bases aligning to TRBD2. The CDR3 loop spans 14 amino acids. J was trimmed by 9 bases and V by 3 bases; bases with no gene match: 9. Germline CDR1 is MDHEN and CDR2 is SYDVKM. The whole variable domain, filled in from reference TRBV28 and TRBJ2-7, reads DVKVTQSSRYLVKRTGEKVFLECVQDMDHENMFWYRQDPGLGLRLIYFSYDVKMKEKGDIPEGYSVSREKKERFSLILESASTNQTSMYLCASSLLAGPLGQYFGPGTRLTVT.

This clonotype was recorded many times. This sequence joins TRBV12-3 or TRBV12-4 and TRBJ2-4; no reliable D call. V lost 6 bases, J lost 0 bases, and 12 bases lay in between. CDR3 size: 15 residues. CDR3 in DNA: TGTGCCAGCAGGGGAAACTCGCTAGCCAAAAACATTCAGTACTTC. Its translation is CASRGNSLAKNIQYF.

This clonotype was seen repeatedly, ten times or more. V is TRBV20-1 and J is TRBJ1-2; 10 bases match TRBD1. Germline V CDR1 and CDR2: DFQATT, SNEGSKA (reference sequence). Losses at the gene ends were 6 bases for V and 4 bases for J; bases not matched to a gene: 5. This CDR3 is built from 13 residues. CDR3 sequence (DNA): TGCAGTGCCAACGGACAGGGGGGCTATGGCTACACCTTC. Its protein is CSANGQGGYGYTF.

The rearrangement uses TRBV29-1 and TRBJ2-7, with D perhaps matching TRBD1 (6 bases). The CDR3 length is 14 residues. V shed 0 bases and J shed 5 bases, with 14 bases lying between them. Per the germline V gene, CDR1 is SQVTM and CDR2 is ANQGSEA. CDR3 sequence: CSVEEGTGINEQYF. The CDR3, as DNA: TGCAGCGTTGAAGAGGGTACAGGGATCAACGAGCAGTACTTC.

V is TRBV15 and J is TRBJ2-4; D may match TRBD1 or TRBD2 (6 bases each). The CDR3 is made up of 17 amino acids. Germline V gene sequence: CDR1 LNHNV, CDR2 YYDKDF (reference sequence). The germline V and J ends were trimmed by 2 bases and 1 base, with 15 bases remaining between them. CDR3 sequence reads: CATSRLEGGLAKNIQYF. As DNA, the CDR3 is TGTGCCACCAGCAGACTAGAGGGGGGACTCGCCAAAAACATTCAGTACTTC.

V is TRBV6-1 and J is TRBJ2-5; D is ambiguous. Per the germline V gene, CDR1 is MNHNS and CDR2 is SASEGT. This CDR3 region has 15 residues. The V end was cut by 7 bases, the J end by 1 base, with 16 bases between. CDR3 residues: CASTTTGAPQETQYF. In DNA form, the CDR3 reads TGTGCCAGCACTACGACCGGAGCGCCCCAAGAGACCCAGTACTTC.

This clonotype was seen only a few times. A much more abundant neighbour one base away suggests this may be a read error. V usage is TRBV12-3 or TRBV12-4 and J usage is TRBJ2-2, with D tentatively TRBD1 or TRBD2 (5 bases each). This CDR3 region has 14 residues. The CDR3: CASRAGRRTGEPFF. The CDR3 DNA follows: TGTGCCAGCAGAGCAGGGCGACGCACCGGGGAGCCGTTTTTT.

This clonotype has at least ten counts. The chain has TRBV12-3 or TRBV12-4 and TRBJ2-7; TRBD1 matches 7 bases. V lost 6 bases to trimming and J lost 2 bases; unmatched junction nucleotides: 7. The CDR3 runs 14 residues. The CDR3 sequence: CASSPRQGAYEQYF. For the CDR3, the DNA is TGTGCCAGCAGCCCTAGGCAGGGGGCCTACGAGCAGTACTTC.

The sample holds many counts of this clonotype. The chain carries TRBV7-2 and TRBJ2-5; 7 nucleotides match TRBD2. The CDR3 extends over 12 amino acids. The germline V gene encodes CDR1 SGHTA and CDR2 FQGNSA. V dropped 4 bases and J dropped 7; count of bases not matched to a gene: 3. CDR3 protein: CASSSTGGTQYF. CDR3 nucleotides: TGTGCCAGCAGCTCCACGGGGGGGACCCAGTACTTC.

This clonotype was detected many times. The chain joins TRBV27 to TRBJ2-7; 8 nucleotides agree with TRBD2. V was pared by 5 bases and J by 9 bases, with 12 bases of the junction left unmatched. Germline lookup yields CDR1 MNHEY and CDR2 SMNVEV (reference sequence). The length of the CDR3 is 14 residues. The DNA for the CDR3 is TGTGCCAGCAGTAAGCGGGAGTACTACGAGGTGCAGTACTTC. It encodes CASSKREYYEVQYF.

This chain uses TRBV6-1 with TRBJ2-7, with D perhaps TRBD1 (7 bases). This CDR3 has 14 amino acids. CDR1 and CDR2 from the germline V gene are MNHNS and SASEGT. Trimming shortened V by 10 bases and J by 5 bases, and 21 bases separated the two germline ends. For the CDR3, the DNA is TGTGCCACCCTACCCGGCAGGGGGGTACACGAGCAGTACTTC. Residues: CATLPGRGVHEQYF.

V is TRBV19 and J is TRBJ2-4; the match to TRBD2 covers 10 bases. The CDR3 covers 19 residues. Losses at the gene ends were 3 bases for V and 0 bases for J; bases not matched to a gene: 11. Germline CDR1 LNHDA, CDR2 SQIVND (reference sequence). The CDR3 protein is CASSMSLAGRYLAKNIQYF. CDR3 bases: TGTGCCAGTAGTATGTCACTAGCGGGACGATATCTAGCCAAAAACATTCAGTACTTC. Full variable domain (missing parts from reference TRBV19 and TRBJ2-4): DGGITQSPKYLFRKEGQNVTLSCEQNLNHDAMYWYRQDPGQGLRLIYYSQIVNDFQKGDIAEGYSVSREKKESFPLTVTSAQKNPTAFYLCASSMSLAGRYLAKNIQYFGAGTRLSVL.

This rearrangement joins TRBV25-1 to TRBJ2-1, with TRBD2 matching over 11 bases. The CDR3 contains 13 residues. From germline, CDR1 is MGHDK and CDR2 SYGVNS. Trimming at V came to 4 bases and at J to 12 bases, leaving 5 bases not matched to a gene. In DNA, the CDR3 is TGTGCCAGCAGTGCCGGACTAGCGGGTAGGCAGTTCTTC. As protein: CASSAGLAGRQFF.

The CDR3 protein is CASSYSGVGDEQYF. The CDR3 nucleotides read TGTGCCAGCAGCTATTCCGGAGTAGGCGACGAGCAGTACTTC. The chain uses TRBV7-2 and TRBJ2-7; D is unresolved. This CDR3 is built from 14 residues. Germline V gene data show CDR1 as SGHTA and CDR2 as FQGNSA. V was shortened by 4 bases and J by 5 bases, with 15 bases between the two germline ends.

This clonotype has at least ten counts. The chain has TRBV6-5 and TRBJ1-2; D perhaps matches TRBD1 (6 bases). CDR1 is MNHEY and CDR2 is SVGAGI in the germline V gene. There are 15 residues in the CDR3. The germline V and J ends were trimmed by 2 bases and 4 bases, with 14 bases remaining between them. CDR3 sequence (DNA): TGTGCCAGCAGTTACGGGGGGCAGGGATCCTATGGCTACACCTTC. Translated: CASSYGGQGSYGYTF.

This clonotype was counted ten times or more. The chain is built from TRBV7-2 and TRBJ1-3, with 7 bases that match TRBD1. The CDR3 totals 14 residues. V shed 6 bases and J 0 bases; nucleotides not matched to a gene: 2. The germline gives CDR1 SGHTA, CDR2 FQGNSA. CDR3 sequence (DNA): TGTGCCAGCAGTTGGGACAGCTCTGGAAACACCATATATTTT. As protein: CASSWDSSGNTIYF. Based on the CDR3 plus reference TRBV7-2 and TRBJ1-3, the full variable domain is GAGVSQSPSNKVTEKGKDVELRCDPISGHTALYWYRQSLGQGLEFLIYFQGNSAPDKSGLPSDRFSAERTGGSVSTLTIQRTQQEDSAVYLCASSWDSSGNTIYFGEGSWLTVV.

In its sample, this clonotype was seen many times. In nucleotides, the CDR3 is TGTGCCAGCAGTTATAGTCGAGAATCCTACGAGCAGTACTTC. This codes for CASSYSRESYEQYF. This chain joins TRBV27 and TRBJ2-7; D gene unclear. V lost 4 bases and J lost 1, with 11 bases in between. The CDR3 totals 14 residues. Germline V gene data show CDR1 as MNHEY and CDR2 as SMNVEV (reference sequence).

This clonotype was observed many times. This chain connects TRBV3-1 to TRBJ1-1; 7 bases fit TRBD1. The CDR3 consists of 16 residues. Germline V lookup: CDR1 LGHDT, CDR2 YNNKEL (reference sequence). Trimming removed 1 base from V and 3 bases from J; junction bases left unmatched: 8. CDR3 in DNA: TGTGCCAGCAGCCAAGTGAGGGGGCGCGGGGACACTGAAGCTTTCTTT. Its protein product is CASSQVRGRGDTEAFF.

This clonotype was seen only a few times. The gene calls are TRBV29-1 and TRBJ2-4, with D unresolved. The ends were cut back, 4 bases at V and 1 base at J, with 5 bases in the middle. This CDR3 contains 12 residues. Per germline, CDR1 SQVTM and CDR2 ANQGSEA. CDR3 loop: CSVVKAKNIQYF. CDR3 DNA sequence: TGCAGCGTTGTGAAGGCCAAAAACATTCAGTACTTC.

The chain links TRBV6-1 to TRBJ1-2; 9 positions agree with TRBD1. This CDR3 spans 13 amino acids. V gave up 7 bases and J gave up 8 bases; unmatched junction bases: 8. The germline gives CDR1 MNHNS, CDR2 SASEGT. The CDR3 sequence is CASTGGQGIGYTF. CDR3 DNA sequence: TGTGCCAGCACTGGCGGACAGGGGATCGGCTACACCTTC.

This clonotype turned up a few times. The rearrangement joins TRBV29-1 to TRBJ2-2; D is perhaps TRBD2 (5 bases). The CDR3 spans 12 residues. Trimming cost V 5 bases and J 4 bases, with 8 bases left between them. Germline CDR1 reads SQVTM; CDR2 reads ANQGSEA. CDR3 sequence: CSVRGSTGELFF. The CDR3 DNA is TGCAGCGTTCGGGGAAGCACCGGGGAGCTGTTTTTT.

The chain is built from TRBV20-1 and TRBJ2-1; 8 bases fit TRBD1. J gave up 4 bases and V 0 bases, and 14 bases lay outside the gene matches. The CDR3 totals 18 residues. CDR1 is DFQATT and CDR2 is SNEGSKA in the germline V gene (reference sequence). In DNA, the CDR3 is TGCAGTGCTAGAGACCCGACAGGGGCGGACCTCTCGTACAATGAGCAGTTCTTC. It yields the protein CSARDPTGADLSYNEQFF.

The CDR3 loop reads CASNPDRGHRTEAFF. Here the CDR3 DNA reads TGTGCCAGCAATCCGGACAGGGGACATCGTACTGAAGCTTTCTTT. This rearrangement joins TRBV2 to TRBJ1-1; 9 bases agree with TRBD1. The length of the CDR3 is 15 residues. CDR1 and CDR2 from the germline V gene are SNHLY and FYNNEI. The J segment lost 5 bases and the V segment lost 7 bases, leaving 11 bases of the junction unmatched.